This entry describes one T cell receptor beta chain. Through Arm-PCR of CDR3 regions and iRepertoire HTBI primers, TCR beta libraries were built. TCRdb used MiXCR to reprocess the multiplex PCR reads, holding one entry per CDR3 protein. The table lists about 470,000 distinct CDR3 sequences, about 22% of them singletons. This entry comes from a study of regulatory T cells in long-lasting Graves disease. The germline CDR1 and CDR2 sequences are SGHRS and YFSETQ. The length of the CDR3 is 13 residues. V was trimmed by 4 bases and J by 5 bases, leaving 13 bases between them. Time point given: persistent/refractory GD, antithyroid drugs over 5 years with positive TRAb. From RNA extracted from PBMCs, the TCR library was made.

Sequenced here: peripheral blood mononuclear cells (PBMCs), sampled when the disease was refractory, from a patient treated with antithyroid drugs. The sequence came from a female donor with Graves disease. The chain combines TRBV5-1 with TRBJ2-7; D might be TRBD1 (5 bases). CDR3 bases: TGCGCCAGCAGCCAGGGCAACTACAACGAGCAGTACTTC. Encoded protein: CASSQGNYNEQYF.